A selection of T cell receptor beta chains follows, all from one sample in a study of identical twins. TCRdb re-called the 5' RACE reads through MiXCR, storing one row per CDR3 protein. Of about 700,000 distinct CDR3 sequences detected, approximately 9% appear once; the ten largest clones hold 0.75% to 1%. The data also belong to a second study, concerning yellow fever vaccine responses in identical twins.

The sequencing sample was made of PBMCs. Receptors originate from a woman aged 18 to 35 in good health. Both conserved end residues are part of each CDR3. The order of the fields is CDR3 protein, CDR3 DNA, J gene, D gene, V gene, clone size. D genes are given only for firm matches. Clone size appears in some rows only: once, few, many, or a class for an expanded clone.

cdr3_aa: CATSRDEDDKNIQYF
cdr3_nt: TGTGCCACCAGCAGAGACGAGGACGACAAAAACATTCAGTACTTC
j_call: TRBJ2-4
d_call: -
v_call: TRBV15
clone_size: many

cdr3_aa: CSARKGGSSSATARGPYNEQFF
cdr3_nt: TGCAGTGCTAGAAAAGGGGGGTCCTCTAGCGCAACAGCTAGGGGTCCCTACAATGAGCAGTTCTTC
j_call: TRBJ2-1
d_call: -
v_call: TRBV20-1
clone_size: -

cdr3_aa: CSAPGSSFTDTQYF
cdr3_nt: TGCAGTGCTCCGGGGAGTTCCTTCACAGATACGCAGTATTTT
j_call: TRBJ2-3
d_call: -
v_call: TRBV20-1
clone_size: few

cdr3_aa: CASSNWAEQETQYF
cdr3_nt: TGTGCCAGCAGCAATTGGGCGGAACAAGAGACCCAGTACTTC
j_call: TRBJ2-5
d_call: -
v_call: TRBV25-1
clone_size: -

cdr3_aa: CASSLGDRGEQYF
cdr3_nt: TGTGCCAGCAGCTTAGGCGACAGGGGCGAGCAGTACTTC
j_call: TRBJ2-7
d_call: TRBD1
v_call: TRBV7-2
clone_size: -

cdr3_aa: CASSFLGAYNEQFF
cdr3_nt: TGCGCCAGCAGCTTTCTAGGGGCATACAATGAGCAGTTCTTC
j_call: TRBJ2-1
d_call: -
v_call: TRBV5-1
clone_size: few

cdr3_aa: CASSLAWGRTEAFF
cdr3_nt: TGCGCCAGCAGCTTGGCCTGGGGTCGGACTGAAGCTTTCTTT
j_call: TRBJ1-1
d_call: -
v_call: TRBV5-1
clone_size: few

cdr3_aa: CSVEAGFGGITTYEQYF
cdr3_nt: TGCAGCGTTGAGGCGGGGTTTGGCGGGATAACGACCTACGAGCAGTACTTC
j_call: TRBJ2-7
d_call: -
v_call: TRBV29-1
clone_size: many

cdr3_aa: CASSVGRAVTHGEQYF
cdr3_nt: TGTGCCAGCAGCGTAGGTCGGGCCGTCACACACGGCGAGCAGTACTTC
j_call: TRBJ2-7
d_call: -
v_call: TRBV9
clone_size: -

cdr3_aa: CASSLGREYTYNEQFF
cdr3_nt: TGTGCCAGCAGCTTAGGACGGGAGTATACCTACAATGAGCAGTTCTTC
j_call: TRBJ2-1
d_call: -
v_call: TRBV7-9
clone_size: many

cdr3_aa: CASSPIDPDEQYF
cdr3_nt: TGTGCCAGCAGCCCTATCGATCCGGACGAGCAGTACTTC
j_call: TRBJ2-7
d_call: -
v_call: TRBV2
clone_size: -

cdr3_aa: CASSLRTSGNSETQYF
cdr3_nt: TGTGCCAGCAGCCTCAGGACTAGCGGGAATTCTGAGACCCAGTACTTC
j_call: TRBJ2-5
d_call: TRBD2
v_call: TRBV3-1
clone_size: many

cdr3_aa: CASSSGQGWQPQHF
cdr3_nt: TGTGCCAGCAGCTCAGGACAGGGGTGGCAGCCCCAGCATTTT
j_call: TRBJ1-5
d_call: TRBD1
v_call: TRBV7-9
clone_size: few

cdr3_aa: CASSFSGGAVEQFF
cdr3_nt: TGTGCCAGCAGTTTTAGCGGGGGGGCCGTTGAGCAGTTCTTC
j_call: TRBJ2-1
d_call: TRBD2
v_call: TRBV12-3/TRBV12-4
clone_size: many

cdr3_aa: CASSTAGLGGYEQYF
cdr3_nt: TGTGCCAGCAGTACCGCGGGACTAGGTGGCTACGAGCAGTACTTC
j_call: TRBJ2-7
d_call: TRBD2
v_call: TRBV6-1
clone_size: many

cdr3_aa: CASSPKQGGRYEQYF
cdr3_nt: TGTGCCAGCTCTCCAAAACAAGGGGGCCGGTACGAGCAGTACTTC
j_call: TRBJ2-7
d_call: TRBD1
v_call: TRBV6-1
clone_size: -

cdr3_aa: CASRHQETQYF
cdr3_nt: TGTGCCAGCAGACACCAAGAGACCCAGTACTTC
j_call: TRBJ2-5
d_call: -
v_call: TRBV27
clone_size: many

cdr3_aa: CSARDGLAGLEQFF
cdr3_nt: TGCAGTGCTAGAGATGGGCTAGCGGGGCTTGAGCAGTTCTTC
j_call: TRBJ2-1
d_call: TRBD2
v_call: TRBV20-1
clone_size: -

cdr3_aa: CASSQGGRGGANVLTF
cdr3_nt: TGTGCCAGCAGCCAAGGCGGGAGAGGCGGGGCCAACGTCCTGACTTTC
j_call: TRBJ2-6
d_call: TRBD2
v_call: TRBV14
clone_size: -

cdr3_aa: CASSYGSGRKNEQFF
cdr3_nt: TGTGCCAGCAGTTATGGTAGCGGGAGAAAGAATGAGCAGTTCTTC
j_call: TRBJ2-1
d_call: TRBD2
v_call: TRBV28
clone_size: -

cdr3_aa: CASSQGSEKDYNEQFF
cdr3_nt: TGTGCCAGCAGCCAAGGTAGCGAGAAGGACTACAATGAGCAGTTCTTC
j_call: TRBJ2-1
d_call: -
v_call: TRBV4-2
clone_size: -

cdr3_aa: CSAETTGYGYTF
cdr3_nt: TGCAGTGCTGAGACTACAGGGTATGGCTACACCTTC
j_call: TRBJ1-2
d_call: -
v_call: TRBV20-1
clone_size: -

cdr3_aa: CASSQNARGSVYF
cdr3_nt: TGTGCCAGCAGCCAGAACGCACGGGGAAGCGTATATTTT
j_call: TRBJ1-3
d_call: -
v_call: TRBV3-1
clone_size: -

cdr3_aa: CASSVGRLGAYEQYF
cdr3_nt: TGTGCCAGCAGCGTGGGCCGACTCGGTGCCTACGAGCAGTACTTC
j_call: TRBJ2-7
d_call: -
v_call: TRBV9
clone_size: many

cdr3_aa: CSVEAQDRVYNEQFF
cdr3_nt: TGCAGCGTTGAAGCCCAGGACAGGGTCTACAATGAGCAGTTCTTC
j_call: TRBJ2-1
d_call: TRBD1
v_call: TRBV29-1
clone_size: -

cdr3_aa: CASSVESSGANTGELFF
cdr3_nt: TGTGCCAGCAGCGTAGAGTCTAGCGGGGCGAACACCGGGGAGCTGTTTTTT
j_call: TRBJ2-2
d_call: TRBD2
v_call: TRBV9
clone_size: -

cdr3_aa: CASSLALGISTDTQYF
cdr3_nt: TGCGCCAGCAGCTTGGCCTTGGGGATTAGCACAGATACGCAGTATTTT
j_call: TRBJ2-3
d_call: -
v_call: TRBV5-1
clone_size: few

cdr3_aa: CSARRVGQYF
cdr3_nt: TGCAGTGCTAGACGGGTGGGGCAGTACTTC
j_call: TRBJ2-7
d_call: -
v_call: TRBV20-1
clone_size: -

cdr3_aa: CASQVGDRASDTQYF
cdr3_nt: TGTGCCAGCCAAGTCGGGGACAGGGCCTCAGATACGCAGTATTTT
j_call: TRBJ2-3
d_call: TRBD1
v_call: TRBV6-1
clone_size: few

cdr3_aa: CASKLGPLNTGELFF
cdr3_nt: TGTGCCAGCAAACTGGGACCTCTTAACACCGGGGAGCTGTTTTTT
j_call: TRBJ2-2
d_call: -
v_call: TRBV12-3/TRBV12-4
clone_size: many

cdr3_aa: CASSIRPLGQFF
cdr3_nt: TGTGCCAGTAGTATCAGGCCCCTTGGGCAGTTCTTC
j_call: TRBJ2-1
d_call: -
v_call: TRBV19
clone_size: few

cdr3_aa: CATSFMGGRALGEQFF
cdr3_nt: TGTGCCACCAGCTTCATGGGCGGGAGGGCCCTCGGTGAGCAGTTCTTC
j_call: TRBJ2-1
d_call: TRBD2
v_call: TRBV15
clone_size: few

cdr3_aa: CASSLDTGTGTTEAFF
cdr3_nt: TGTGCCAGCAGCTTAGATACCGGGACAGGGACCACTGAAGCTTTCTTT
j_call: TRBJ1-1
d_call: TRBD1
v_call: TRBV7-8
clone_size: few

cdr3_aa: CASSLEASGANTGELFF
cdr3_nt: TGCGCCAGCAGCTTGGAGGCTAGCGGGGCGAACACCGGGGAGCTGTTTTTT
j_call: TRBJ2-2
d_call: TRBD2
v_call: TRBV5-1
clone_size: many

cdr3_aa: CSAPIAGGSTGELFF
cdr3_nt: TGCAGTGCGCCTATAGCGGGGGGTAGCACCGGGGAGCTGTTTTTT
j_call: TRBJ2-2
d_call: TRBD2
v_call: TRBV20-1
clone_size: -

cdr3_aa: CASSYSGNSPLHF
cdr3_nt: TGTGCCAGCAGTTATAGCGGGAATTCACCCCTCCACTTT
j_call: TRBJ1-6
d_call: -
v_call: TRBV6-5
clone_size: many

cdr3_aa: CSVDVGTGELFF
cdr3_nt: TGCAGCGTTGACGTGGGCACCGGGGAGCTGTTTTTT
j_call: TRBJ2-2
d_call: -
v_call: TRBV29-1
clone_size: many